This entry lists 19 T cell receptor beta chains sequenced from one sample in a study of blood T cell repertoires in COVID-19. Sequencing was performed with immunoSEQ multiplex PCR; in TCRdb, only in-frame clones are kept and a portion is missing. The sample lists about 170,000 clones; around 93% were seen once. Sequencing was performed on peripheral blood. These receptors were taken from a woman between 45 and 65 years old with acute or convalescent COVID-19.

V and J are TRBV30 and TRBJ1-6, with 10 bases aligning to TRBD1. This CDR3 spans 14 amino acids. In germline, CDR1 is GTSNPN, CDR2 SVGIG (reference sequence). V lost 2 bases and J lost 10; bases outside the gene matches: 5. The CDR3 coding sequence is TGTGCCTGGAGTTGGGGGACAGGGGAATCACCCCTCCACTTT. It is translated as CAWSWGTGESPLHF. The variable domain in full, with the rest retrieved from reference TRBV30 and TRBJ1-6, is SQTIHQWPATLVQPVGSPLSLECTVEGTSNPNLYWYRQAAGRGLQLLFYSVGIGQISSEVPQNLSASRPQDRQFILSSKKLLLSDSGFYLCAWSWGTGESPLHFGNGTRLTVT.

This chain uses TRBV4-1 with TRBJ1-1, with 9 bases that match TRBD1. CDR1 and CDR2 from the germline V gene are MGHRA and YSYEKL. The CDR3 consists of 14 residues. Trimming took 5 bases from V and 7 from J; bases not matched to a gene: 8. The CDR3 here is CASSKGQGNGEAFF. DNA for the CDR3: TGCGCCAGCAGCAAGGGACAGGGAAACGGTGAAGCTTTCTTT.

The genes are TRBV7-3 and TRBJ1-1; no firm D call. Germline CDR1 and CDR2: SGHTA and FQGTGA. Trimming stripped 5 bases from V and 11 bases from J, with 24 bases between. The CDR3 covers 15 residues. CDR3 in DNA: TGTGCCAGCAGCCCAAGCGGAGTGACCGGAGGTACGGCTTTCTTT. Protein sequence: CASSPSGVTGGTAFF.

V gene TRBV9 combines with J gene TRBJ1-3, with 10 bases identical to TRBD1. The CDR3 contains 15 residues. J lost 4 bases, V lost 4 bases, and 5 bases had no gene match. Germline V gives CDR1 SGDLS, CDR2 YYNGEE. The CDR3 here is CASSPQTGGGNTIYF. In DNA form, the CDR3 reads TGTGCCAGCAGCCCCCAGACAGGGGGCGGAAACACCATATATTTT. Combining the CDR3 with reference TRBV9 and TRBJ1-3 gives the whole variable domain DSGVTQTPKHLITATGQRVTLRCSPRSGDLSVYWYQQSLDQGLQFLIQYYNGEERAKGNILERFSAQQFPDLHSELNLSSLELGDSALYFCASSPQTGGGNTIYFGEGSWLTVV.

The rearrangement joins TRBV2 to TRBJ2-1; D might be TRBD2 (6 bases). Looked up from germline, CDR1 is SNHLY and CDR2 is FYNNEI. V gave up 7 bases and J gave up 7 bases, with 20 bases separating them. This CDR3 is built from 15 residues. As DNA, the CDR3 is TGTGCCAGCACCCCCCGTGGGGGGTTAGGGAATGAGCAGTTCTTC. Protein product: CASTPRGGLGNEQFF.

The chain couples TRBV14 to TRBJ2-5; the match to TRBD1 covers 7 bases. The CDR3 runs 16 residues. With V trimmed by 5 bases and J by 3 bases, 12 bases remained unmatched. Germline CDR1 SGHDN, CDR2 FVKESK. The CDR3 is CASSRRWDSEKETQYF. In nucleotides, the CDR3 is TGTGCCAGCAGCAGGAGGTGGGACAGTGAGAAAGAGACCCAGTACTTC.

This chain uses TRBV3-1 (or the pseudogene TRBV3-2) with TRBJ1-2, with a weak D call TRBD1 (5 bases). From germline, CDR1 is LGHDT and CDR2 YNNKEL (reference sequence). V lost 4 bases and J lost 0, with 12 bases in between. This CDR3 is 15 amino acids long. This chain's CDR3 is CASSLFTGSNYGYTF. The CDR3 coding sequence is TGTGCCAGCAGCCTTTTTACAGGATCTAACTATGGCTACACCTTC.

This chain joins TRBV6-1 and TRBJ1-5, with a weak D call TRBD1 (6 bases). Germline V gene data show CDR1 as MNHNS and CDR2 as SASEGT. The CDR3 loop spans 14 amino acids. Trimming shortened V by 3 bases and J by 6 bases, and 12 bases separated the two germline ends. CDR3 residues: CASSDEGGIQPQHF. The CDR3 nucleotides read TGTGCCAGCAGTGATGAAGGGGGAATTCAGCCCCAGCATTTT.

The genes are TRBV21-1 and TRBJ1-3; the table's D call, TRBD1, has no DNA check behind it. TRBV21-1 is tagged as a pseudogene. The CDR3 sequence is 20 residues long. As DNA, the CDR3 is TGTGCCAGCAGCATCAAAGGGACAGCTCAGACATTGTTCTCTGGAAACACCATATATTTT. It codes for CASSIKGTAQTLFSGNTIYF.

The chain employs TRBV14 and TRBJ1-6, with 10 bases aligning to TRBD1. J lost 9 bases, V lost 4 bases, and 9 bases had no gene match. Looked up from germline, CDR1 is SGHDN and CDR2 is FVKESK. This CDR3 region has 16 residues. The CDR3: CASSPPGQGIVSPLHF. The CDR3 bases are TGTGCCAGCAGCCCCCCGGGACAGGGGATTGTTTCACCCCTCCACTTT.

V is TRBV4-3 and J is TRBJ1-4; 7 nucleotides agree with TRBD1. V lost 5 bases, J lost 5 bases, and 8 bases stayed unmatched. This CDR3 has 15 amino acids. Germline values: CDR1 LGHNA, CDR2 YSLEER. CDR3 sequence reads: CASSSHRGQNEKLFF. CDR3 DNA sequence: TGCGCCAGCAGCTCTCACAGGGGACAAAATGAAAAACTGTTTTTT.

The rearrangement links TRBV9 to TRBJ2-7, with 7 bases matching TRBD2. The germline CDR1 and CDR2 sequences are SGDLS and YYNGEE. Germline trimming cut 3 bases from V and 7 bases from J; bases unmatched to any gene: 4. This CDR3 has 12 residues. The CDR3 DNA reads TGTGCCAGCAGCGCATCGGGGGGTGAGCAGTACTTC. Amino acids: CASSASGGEQYF.

This chain connects TRBV18 to TRBJ2-5, with D possibly TRBD1 on 5 matching bases. Germline V gives CDR1 KGHSH, CDR2 LQKENI. This CDR3 is 12 amino acids long. Trimming left V 1 base short and J 5 bases short, with 5 bases between. Here the CDR3 reads CASSPQGETQYF. CDR3 DNA sequence: TGTGCCAGCTCACCACAGGGGGAGACCCAGTACTTC. Combining the CDR3 with reference TRBV18 and TRBJ2-5 gives the whole variable domain NAGVMQNPRHLVRRRGQEARLRCSPMKGHSHVYWYRQLPEEGLKFMVYLQKENIIDESGMPKERFSAEFPKEGPSILRIQQVVRGDSAAYFCASSPQGETQYFGPGTRLLVL.

The chain recombines TRBV10-2 with TRBJ1-2, with D possibly being TRBD1 (6 bases). The germline V gene has CDR1 WSHSY and CDR2 SAAADI. V was trimmed by 0 bases and J by 5 bases, leaving 13 bases between them. The CDR3 is 15 amino acids. CDR3 sequence (DNA): TGCGCCAGCAGTGAGTCGGCGGGCAGGGGATATGGCTACACCTTC. Protein product: CASSESAGRGYGYTF.

This clone has more than one count but fewer than ten. The J gene is TRBJ1-5, the V gene TRBV6-4; the D is unclear. Germline CDR1 is MRHNA and CDR2 is SNTAGT. The CDR3 sequence is 11 residues long. The V and J ends lost 7 bases and 6 bases respectively, with 7 bases between them. The CDR3 nucleotides read TGTGCCAGCAAGGAGACTCAGCCCCAGCATTTT. Amino acids: CASKETQPQHF.

V usage is TRBV5-4 and J usage is TRBJ2-1; 16 nucleotides line up with TRBD2. The trim removed 9 bases at V and 9 bases at J, leaving 12 bases unmatched. Germline-derived CDR1 and CDR2 are SGHNT and YYREEE (reference sequence). This CDR3 comprises 16 residues. The CDR3 loop is CATSGTSGGAFTEQFF. The DNA for the CDR3 is TGTGCCACCTCCGGGACTAGCGGGGGGGCGTTTACTGAGCAGTTCTTC.

This clone was recorded once. This chain connects TRBV7-8 to TRBJ2-1, with 9 positions matching TRBD2. Trimming took 5 bases from V and 10 from J; bases not matched to a gene: 6. The CDR3 is 13 amino acids. The germline CDR1 and CDR2 sequences are SGHVS and FQNEAQ. The CDR3: CASSSSGSVEQFF. The DNA for the CDR3 is TGTGCCAGCAGCAGTAGCGGGAGCGTCGAGCAGTTCTTC.

This chain connects TRBV19 to TRBJ2-7; 9 bases map to TRBD1. After removal of 0 bases from V and 5 bases from J, the junction contained 8 bases not matched to a gene. The length of the CDR3 is 16 residues. Germline-derived CDR1 and CDR2 are LNHDA and SQIVND (reference sequence). CDR3 DNA sequence: TGTGCCAGTAGTATAGATCAGGGGACAGGGCTTCACGAGCAGTACTTC. This sequence encodes CASSIDQGTGLHEQYF.

The CDR3 region has the DNA TGTGCCAGTAGTATAGACCCGACACTCGAGGGATTCAGGGAGCTGTTTTTT. Translation: CASSIDPTLEGFRELFF. The V and J genes are TRBV19 and TRBJ2-2; D may be TRBD2 (5 bases). This CDR3 spans 17 amino acids. Germline CDR1 reads LNHDA; CDR2 reads SQIVND (reference sequence). The V end was cut by 0 bases, the J end by 9 bases, with 20 bases between.